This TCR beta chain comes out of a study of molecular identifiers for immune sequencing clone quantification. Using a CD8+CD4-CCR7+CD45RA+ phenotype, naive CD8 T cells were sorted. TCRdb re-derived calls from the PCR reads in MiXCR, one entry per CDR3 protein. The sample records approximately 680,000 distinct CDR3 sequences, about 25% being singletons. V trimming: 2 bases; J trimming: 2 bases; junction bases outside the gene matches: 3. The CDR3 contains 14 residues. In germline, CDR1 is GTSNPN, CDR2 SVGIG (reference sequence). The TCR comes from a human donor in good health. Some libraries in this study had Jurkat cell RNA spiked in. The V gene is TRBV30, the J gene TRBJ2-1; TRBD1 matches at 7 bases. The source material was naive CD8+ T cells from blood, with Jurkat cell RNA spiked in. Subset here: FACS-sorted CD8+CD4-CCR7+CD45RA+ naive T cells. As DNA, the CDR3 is TGTGCCTGGAGTCTAGGACAGGCCTACAATGAGCAGTTCTTC. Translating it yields CAWSLGQAYNEQFF. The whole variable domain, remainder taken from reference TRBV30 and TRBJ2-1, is SQTIHQWPATLVQPVGSPLSLECTVEGTSNPNLYWYRQAAGRGLQLLFYSVGIGQISSEVPQNLSASRPQDRQFILSSKKLLLSDSGFYLCAWSLGQAYNEQFFGPGTRLTVL.